The present TCR beta chain was sequenced within a study of T cell responses to AZD1222 COVID-19 vaccine. Study-wide points: With two AZD1222 doses given, Spike-specific TCR breadth and depth both rose. Epitopes outside B.1.351 and B.1.1.7 mutated regions reportedly drew nearly half of spike TCRs. Only after the peak T cell response were repertoires sampled.

About this clone itself: Its matching antigen is unknown.

Trimming removed 6 bases at V and 0 bases at J, with 15 bases between. Per germline, CDR1 MDHEN and CDR2 SYDVKM. The CDR3 is 16 amino acids. The assay was immunoSEQ multiplex PCR, and TCRdb's table has in-frame clones only and misses some. The sample comprises about 120,000 clones, roughly 85% of which are singletons, and more than 3% rests with the top ten. V and J are TRBV28 and TRBJ1-5; D possibly corresponds to TRBD1 (5 bases). The TCR sequence derives from an adult in good health. The sequencing here drew on peripheral blood, taken on day 0 of MenACWY control vaccination. The CDR3 is CASRTPGEYSNQPQHF. The CDR3 coding sequence is TGTGCCAGCAGGACCCCGGGGGAATATAGCAATCAGCCCCAGCATTTT.